This T cell receptor beta chain was obtained from a study of shared clonotypes between healthy human individuals. Produced via immunoSEQ multiplex PCR; TCRdb's table is partial and in-frame only. The sample includes about 2.3 million clones, about 92% of them seen just once. The CDR3 sequence is 15 residues long. CDR1 and CDR2 from the germline V gene are LNHDA and SQIVND (reference sequence). Trimming cost V 2 bases and J 2 bases, with 12 bases left between them. The donor population consisted of healthy HIV-negative adults with no recent acute infections or vaccinations. The V and J genes are TRBV19 and TRBJ2-5, with a tentative D call TRBD2 (6 bases). The source material was naive CD4+ T cells from PBMCs. Specified subset: CD45RA+ positively selected. The clonotype comes from a man between 18 and 29 years old in good health. Some clones in this sample may be carry-over from other donors' samples. CDR3 in amino acids: CASSIWDAGQETQYF. DNA for the CDR3: TGTGCCAGTAGTATATGGGACGCGGGACAAGAGACCCAGTACTTC.